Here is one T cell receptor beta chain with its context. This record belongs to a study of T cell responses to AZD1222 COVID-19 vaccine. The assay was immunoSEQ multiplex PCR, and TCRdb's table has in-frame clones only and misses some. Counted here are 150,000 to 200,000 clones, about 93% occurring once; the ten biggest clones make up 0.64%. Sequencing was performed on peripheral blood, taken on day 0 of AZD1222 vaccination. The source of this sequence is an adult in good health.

The CDR3 here is CASSLSLGELFF. The CDR3 DNA sequence: TGTGCCAGCAGCTTAAGCCTCGGGGAGCTGTTTTTT. The chain uses TRBV7-9 and TRBJ2-2; no reliable D call. Trimming removed 2 bases at V and 7 bases at J, with 5 bases between. This CDR3 region has 12 residues. CDR1 is SEHNR, CDR2 FQNEAQ, per germline (reference sequence).